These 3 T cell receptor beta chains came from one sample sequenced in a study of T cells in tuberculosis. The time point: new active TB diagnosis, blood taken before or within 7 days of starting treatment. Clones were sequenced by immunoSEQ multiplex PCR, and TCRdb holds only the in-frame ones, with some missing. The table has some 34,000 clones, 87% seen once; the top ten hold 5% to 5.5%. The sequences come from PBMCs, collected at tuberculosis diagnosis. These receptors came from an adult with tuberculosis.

The CDR3: CAISESGQGATEAFF. CDR3 sequence (DNA): TGTGCCATCAGTGAGTCAGGACAGGGGGCCACTGAAGCTTTCTTT. V is TRBV10-3 and J is TRBJ1-1, with 11 bases matching TRBD1. CDR3 size: 15 residues. Germline loops: CDR1 ENHRY, CDR2 SYGVKD. The ends lost 0 bases at V and 4 bases at J; junction bases unmatched: 1.

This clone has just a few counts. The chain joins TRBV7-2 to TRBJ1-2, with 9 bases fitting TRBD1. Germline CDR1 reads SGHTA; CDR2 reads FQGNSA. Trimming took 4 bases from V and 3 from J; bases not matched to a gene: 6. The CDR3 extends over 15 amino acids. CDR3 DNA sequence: TGTGCCAGCAGCTGGGGACAGGGATCAGACTATGGCTACACCTTC. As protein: CASSWGQGSDYGYTF.

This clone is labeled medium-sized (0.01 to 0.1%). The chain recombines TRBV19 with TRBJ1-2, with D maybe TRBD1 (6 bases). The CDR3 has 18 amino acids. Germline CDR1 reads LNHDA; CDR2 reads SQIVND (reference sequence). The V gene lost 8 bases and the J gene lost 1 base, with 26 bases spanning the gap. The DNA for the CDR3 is TGTGCCAGTTCCCAAGGTCGGGACACCCCTCGGGGTAACTATGGCTACACCTTC. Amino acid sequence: CASSQGRDTPRGNYGYTF. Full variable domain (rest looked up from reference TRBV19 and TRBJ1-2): DGGITQSPKYLFRKEGQNVTLSCEQNLNHDAMYWYRQDPGQGLRLIYYSQIVNDFQKGDIAEGYSVSREKKESFPLTVTSAQKNPTAFYLCASSQGRDTPRGNYGYTFGSGTRLTVV.